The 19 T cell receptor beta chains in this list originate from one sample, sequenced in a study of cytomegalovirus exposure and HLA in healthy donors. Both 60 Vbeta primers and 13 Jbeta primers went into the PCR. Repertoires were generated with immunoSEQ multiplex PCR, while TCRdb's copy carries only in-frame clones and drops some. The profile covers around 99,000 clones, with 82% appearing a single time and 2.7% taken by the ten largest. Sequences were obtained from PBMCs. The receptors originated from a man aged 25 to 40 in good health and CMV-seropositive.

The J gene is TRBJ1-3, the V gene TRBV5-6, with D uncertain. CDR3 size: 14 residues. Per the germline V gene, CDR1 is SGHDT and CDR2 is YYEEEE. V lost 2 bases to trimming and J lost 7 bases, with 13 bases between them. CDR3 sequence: CASSFGRQPNTIYF. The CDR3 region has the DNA TGTGCCAGCAGCTTCGGGAGGCAGCCGAACACCATATATTTT.

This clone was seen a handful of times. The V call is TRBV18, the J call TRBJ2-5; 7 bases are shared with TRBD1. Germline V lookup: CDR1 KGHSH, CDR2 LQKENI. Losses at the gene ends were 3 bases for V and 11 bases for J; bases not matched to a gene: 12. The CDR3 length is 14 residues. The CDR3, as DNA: TGTGCCAGCTCACCGGCCAACAGGGGTGGGGAGCAGTACTTC. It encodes CASSPANRGGEQYF.

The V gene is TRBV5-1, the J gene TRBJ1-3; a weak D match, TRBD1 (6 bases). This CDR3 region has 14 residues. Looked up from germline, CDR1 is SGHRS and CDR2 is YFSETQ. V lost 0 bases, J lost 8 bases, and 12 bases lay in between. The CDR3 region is CASSLGDTTDTIYF. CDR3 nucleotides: TGCGCCAGCAGCTTGGGGGACACTACGGACACCATATATTTT.

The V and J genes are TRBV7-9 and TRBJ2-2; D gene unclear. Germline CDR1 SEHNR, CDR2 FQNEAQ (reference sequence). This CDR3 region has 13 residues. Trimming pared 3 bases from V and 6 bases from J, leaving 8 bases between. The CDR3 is CASSLRKSGELFF. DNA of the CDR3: TGTGCCAGCAGCTTGAGGAAATCCGGGGAGCTGTTTTTT.

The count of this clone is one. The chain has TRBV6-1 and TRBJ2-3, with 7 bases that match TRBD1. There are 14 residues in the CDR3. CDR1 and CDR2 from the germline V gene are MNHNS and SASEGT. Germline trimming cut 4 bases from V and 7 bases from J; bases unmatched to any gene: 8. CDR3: CASSGQGGGYTQYF. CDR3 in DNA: TGTGCCAGCAGTGGACAGGGTGGAGGCTATACGCAGTATTTT.

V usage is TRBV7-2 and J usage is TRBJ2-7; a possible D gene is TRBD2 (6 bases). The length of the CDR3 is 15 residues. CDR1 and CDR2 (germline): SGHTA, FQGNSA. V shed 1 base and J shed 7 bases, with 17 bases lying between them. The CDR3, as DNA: TGTGCCAGCAGCTTAGAGCGGGCTAGGCGTTGGGAGCAGTACTTC. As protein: CASSLERARRWEQYF.

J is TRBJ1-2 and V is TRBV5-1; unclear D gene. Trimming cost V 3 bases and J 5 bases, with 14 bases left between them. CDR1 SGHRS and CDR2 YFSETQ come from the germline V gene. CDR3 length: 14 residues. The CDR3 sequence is CASSSLRETYGYTF. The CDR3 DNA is TGCGCCAGCAGCTCACTGCGGGAGACGTATGGCTACACCTTC.

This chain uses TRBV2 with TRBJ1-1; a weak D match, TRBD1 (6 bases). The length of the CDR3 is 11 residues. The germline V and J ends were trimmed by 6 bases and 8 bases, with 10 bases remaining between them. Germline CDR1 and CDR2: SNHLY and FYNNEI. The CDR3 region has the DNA TGTGCCAGCAGGTTTACAGGGGAAGCTTTCTTT. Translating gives CASRFTGEAFF. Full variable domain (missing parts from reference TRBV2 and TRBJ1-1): EPEVTQTPSHQVTQMGQEVILRCVPISNHLYFYWYRQILGQKVEFLVSFYNNEISEKSEIFDDQFSVERPDGSNFTLKIRSTKLEDSAMYFCASRFTGEAFFGQGTRLTVV.

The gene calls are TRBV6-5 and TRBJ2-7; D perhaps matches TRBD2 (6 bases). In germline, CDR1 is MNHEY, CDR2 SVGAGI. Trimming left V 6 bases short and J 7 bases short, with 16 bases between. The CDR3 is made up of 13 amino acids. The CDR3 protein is CASSNAGLREQYF. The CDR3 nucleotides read TGTGCCAGCAGCAACGCGGGGTTGCGGGAGCAGTACTTC.

As DNA, the CDR3 is TGCAGCGGGGTGGCGGGGGGCACCTCCTACGAGCAGTACTTC. This encodes CSGVAGGTSYEQYF. The genes are TRBV29-1 and TRBJ2-7; 8 nucleotides line up with TRBD2. This CDR3 comprises 14 residues. Germline lookup yields CDR1 SQVTM and CDR2 ANQGSEA. V lost 7 bases, J lost 0 bases, and 8 bases stayed unmatched.

CDR3 region: CASSPPPTGSPRGTEAFF. Here the CDR3 DNA reads TGTGCCAGCAGCCCTCCCCCCACCGGGTCTCCGAGAGGCACTGAAGCTTTCTTT. The J gene is TRBJ1-1, the V gene TRBV12-1. TRBV12-1 is marked as a pseudogene. This CDR3 has 18 residues.

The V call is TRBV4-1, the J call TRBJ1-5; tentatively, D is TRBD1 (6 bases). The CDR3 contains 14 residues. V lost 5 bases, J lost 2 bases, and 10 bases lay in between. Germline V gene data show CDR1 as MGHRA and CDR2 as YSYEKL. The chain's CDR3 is CASSGNRGNQPQHF. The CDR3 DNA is TGCGCCAGCAGCGGCAACAGGGGCAATCAGCCCCAGCATTTT.

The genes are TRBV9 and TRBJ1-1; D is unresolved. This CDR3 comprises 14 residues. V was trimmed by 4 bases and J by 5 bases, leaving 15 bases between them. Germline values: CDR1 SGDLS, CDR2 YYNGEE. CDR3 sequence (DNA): TGTGCCAGCAGCAGGAGTTGGGTTGAGACTGAAGCTTTCTTT. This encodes CASSRSWVETEAFF. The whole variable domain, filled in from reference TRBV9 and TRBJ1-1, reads DSGVTQTPKHLITATGQRVTLRCSPRSGDLSVYWYQQSLDQGLQFLIQYYNGEERAKGNILERFSAQQFPDLHSELNLSSLELGDSALYFCASSRSWVETEAFFGQGTRLTVV.

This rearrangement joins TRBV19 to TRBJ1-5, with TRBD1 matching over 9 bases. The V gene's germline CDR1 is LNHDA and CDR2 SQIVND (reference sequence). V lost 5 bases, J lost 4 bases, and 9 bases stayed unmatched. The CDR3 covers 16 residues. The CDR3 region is CASSRTGETRNQPQHF. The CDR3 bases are TGTGCCAGTAGTCGGACAGGGGAGACCCGAAATCAGCCCCAGCATTTT. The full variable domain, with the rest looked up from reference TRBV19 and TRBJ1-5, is DGGITQSPKYLFRKEGQNVTLSCEQNLNHDAMYWYRQDPGQGLRLIYYSQIVNDFQKGDIAEGYSVSREKKESFPLTVTSAQKNPTAFYLCASSRTGETRNQPQHFGDGTRLSIL.

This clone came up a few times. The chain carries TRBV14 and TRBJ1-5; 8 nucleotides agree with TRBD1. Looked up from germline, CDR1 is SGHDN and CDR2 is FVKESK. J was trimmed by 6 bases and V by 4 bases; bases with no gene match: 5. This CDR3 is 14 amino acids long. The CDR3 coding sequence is TGTGCCAGCAGCCCCCAGGGGGCGGGTCAGCCCCAGCATTTT. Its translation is CASSPQGAGQPQHF.

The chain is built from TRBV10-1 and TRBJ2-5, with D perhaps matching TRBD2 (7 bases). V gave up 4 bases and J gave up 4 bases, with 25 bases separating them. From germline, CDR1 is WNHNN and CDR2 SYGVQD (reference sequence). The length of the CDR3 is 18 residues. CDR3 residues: CASSATRGGGGRGETQYF. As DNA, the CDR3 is TGCGCCAGCAGTGCAACCCGTGGAGGGGGGGGGCGGGGAGAGACCCAGTACTTC.

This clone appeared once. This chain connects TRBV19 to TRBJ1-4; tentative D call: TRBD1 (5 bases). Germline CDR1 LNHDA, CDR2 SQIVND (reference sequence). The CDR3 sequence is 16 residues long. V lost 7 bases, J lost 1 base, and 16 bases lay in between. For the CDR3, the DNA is TGTGCCAGTACCAATGACTGGGGCGGAACTAATGAAAAACTGTTTTTT. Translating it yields CASTNDWGGTNEKLFF.

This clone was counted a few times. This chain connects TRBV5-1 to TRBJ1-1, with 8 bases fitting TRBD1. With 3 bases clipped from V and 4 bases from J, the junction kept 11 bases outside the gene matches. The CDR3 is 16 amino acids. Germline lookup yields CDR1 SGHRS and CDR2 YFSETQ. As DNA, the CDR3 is TGCGCCAGCAGCTCGACAGGGGCCTCGGGGACCACTGAAGCTTTCTTT. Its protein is CASSSTGASGTTEAFF.

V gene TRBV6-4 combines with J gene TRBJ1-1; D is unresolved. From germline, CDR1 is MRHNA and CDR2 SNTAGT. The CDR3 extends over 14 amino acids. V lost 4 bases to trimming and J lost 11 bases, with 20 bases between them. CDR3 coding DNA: TGTGCCAGCAGTGTCGCGTTCTCGGGAACCCCCGCTTTCTTT. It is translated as CASSVAFSGTPAFF.